Listed here is a single T cell receptor (beta chain). Its binding antigen is unknown. The record has no base qualities; no much larger clone is one base away. This specimen belongs to a study of radiation and T cells in renal cell carcinoma (dated by TCRdb to the early 2020s). Study-wide context: TCR beta sequencing covered 50 or so samples in total, comprising some 26 tumors and 27 peripheral blood samples. The last blood draw occurred 4 weeks after radiation, at the same time as nephrectomy. In the approximately 49 samples combined, around 3.9 million unique CDR3 nucleotide sequences were found, encoding 2,658,974 unique CDR3 amino acid sequences.

The sample's time point label, in plain terms: blood 4 weeks post-SBRT, at nephrectomy. The label giving this sample's treatment or condition can be read as: 15 Gy SBRT to primary tumor, nephrectomy 4 weeks later. Samples came from a clinical trial, in which primary renal cell carcinomas received 15 Gy stereotactic body radiation therapy followed by nephrectomy 4 weeks later. To follow tumor-enriched clonotypes, peripheral blood was collected serially from radiation-treated patients at baseline and again at 2 weeks and 4 weeks after SBRT. Renal cell carcinoma with clear cell pathology was present in all patients. The QIAamp DNA Blood Mini Kit (Qiagen) was used to prepare genomic DNA for TCR sequencing. The analyses included just those samples that passed every quality control check. Findings and caveats that apply to the study as a whole: Dynamics of the blood repertoire were not tracked past 4 weeks after treatment. In blood, the top tumor clonotypes increased from baseline to 2 weeks after radiation and then shrank by 4 weeks, which suggests a temporary expansion of tumor-resident clones. With a single-armed trial design, the study had no way to address how radiation dose or scheduling affects the TCR repertoire. No pretreatment tumor biopsies were available, so the baseline intratumoral presence of clonotypes could not be determined.

CDR3 length: 16 amino acids, cysteine to phenylalanine. Only the CDR3 part of the read is kept: 48 bases, read in frame from the first base. V loses 4 bases, J loses 1 base, and the germline ends lie 11 bases apart. CDR1 and CDR2 were assigned from the germline V gene as MDHEN and SYDVKM. TCR beta libraries were generated from genomic DNA with the immunoSEQ kit, following the manufacturer's recommendations. To prepare the libraries, a first multiplex PCR with proprietary primers was run, followed by a second PCR that added unique barcodes, and a bead cleanup was done after each round. Each sample batch included a kit-provided positive control reaction and a negative control reaction. The final libraries were assessed on an Agilent 4200 TapeStation D1000 ScreenTape, pooled by volume, and quantified by qPCR. An Illumina NextSeq500 fitted with a MidOutput 150-cycle cartridge performed the sequencing, running 156 Read1 cycles and 15 Index1 cycles with the kit's custom primers. The pooled library was loaded at approximately 1 pM, with a roughly 18% PhiX control spiked in. For the original study's pipeline: The vendor-processed data were analyzed in R, and a clonotype was defined as all T cells that share the same CDR3 nucleotide sequence. For clone abundance analyses, frequencies were normalized to the 10,000 most abundant clones in each sample. Public T cell clones, which averaged fewer than five per sample, were excluded before analysis. A difference in abundance of at least 32-fold between compartments was used to define tumor-enriched and baseline blood-enriched clonotypes. A beta-binomial differential abundance model was used to identify clonotypes that expanded or contracted between blood time points. Similarity between tumor and blood repertoires was quantified using the Baroni-Urbani and Buser coefficient, and groups were compared with two-tailed Wilcoxon tests in R. The table was pulled from immuneACCESS by TCRdb, which kept in-frame rearrangements only. Such tables lose some clones; where checked, under half of the loss comes from unresolved V genes, and the rest has no known cause. The V and J calls and the clone size are those of that table, but D and trimming were determined from the DNA. The sample records about 76,000 clones, 89% of which are singletons. Over 5.5% of the sample goes to the ten largest clones.

Sequenced material: blood, taken from a patient whose treatment included radiotherapy and nephrectomy. The chain was built from TRBV28 and TRBJ1-6; the D gene cannot be resolved reliably. The clonotype originates from a woman in her 70s with renal cell carcinoma. At the DNA level, the sequence is TGTGCCAGCAGTTCCGGGGAAGGGTCCTATAATTCACCCCTCCACTTT. Its coded protein is CASSSGEGSYNSPLHF.